The 28 T cell receptor beta chains below come from one sample, sequenced in a study of blood T cells in healthy people across ages. It was with a sample-barcoded 5' primer and a J-beta primer mix that a second PCR of about 7 to 12 cycles was run. TCRdb recomputed calls from the 5' RACE reads with MiXCR, one row per CDR3 protein. The sample has some 670,000 distinct CDR3 sequences, roughly half seen once; the top ten hold approximately 15%. Sequencing was performed on blood. Every receptor here comes from a woman of 80 years or more in good health.

This clonotype was recorded many times. V usage is TRBV20-1 and J usage is TRBJ2-3; D is ambiguous. The germline V gene has CDR1 DFQATT and CDR2 SNEGSKA (reference sequence). V lost 4 bases, J lost 4 bases, and 6 bases lay in between. This CDR3 comprises 11 residues. The CDR3 region has the DNA TGCAGTGCTACTGGGGCAGATACGCAGTATTTT. It translates to CSATGADTQYF.

This clonotype showed up just a few times. Just one base apart from a much larger clone, this may be a read error. The chain recombines TRBV28 with TRBJ2-5; tentatively, D is TRBD2 (6 bases). This CDR3 spans 12 amino acids. Trimming pared 2 bases from V and 11 bases from J, leaving 12 bases between. Germline loops: CDR1 MDHEN, CDR2 SYDVKM. CDR3 in DNA: TGTGCCAGCAGTTTAAGGACTAAGGGGCAGTACTTC. Protein: CASSLRTKGQYF.

This clonotype was picked up one time. The genes are TRBV5-1 and TRBJ2-3; TRBD2 is a possible D gene (5 bases). V dropped 4 bases and J dropped 5 bases, with 20 bases sitting between them. This CDR3 comprises 16 residues. Germline-derived CDR1 and CDR2 are SGHRS and YFSETQ. CDR3 coding DNA: TGCGCCAGCAGCCCGTCGATCCGAGGAGAGGGAGATACGCAGTATTTT. Amino acid sequence: CASSPSIRGEGDTQYF. The full variable domain, completed using reference TRBV5-1 and TRBJ2-3, is KAGVTQTPRYLIKTRGQQVTLSCSPISGHRSVSWYQQTPGQGLQFLFEYFSETQRNKGNFPGRFSGRQFSNSRSEMNVSTLELGDSALYLCASSPSIRGEGDTQYFGPGTRLTVL.

The V and J genes are TRBV10-3 and TRBJ2-3; D remains ambiguous. Trimming removed 5 bases from V and 0 bases from J, with 12 bases in between. This CDR3 region has 15 residues. The germline gives CDR1 ENHRY, CDR2 SYGVKD. CDR3 sequence: CAISLVGPSTDTQYF. The CDR3 DNA reads TGTGCCATCAGTTTAGTCGGCCCTAGCACAGATACGCAGTATTTT.

V gene TRBV6-2 or TRBV6-3 combines with J gene TRBJ2-2; weak D call: TRBD1 (5 bases). This CDR3 comprises 14 residues. Germline CDR1 reads MNHEY; CDR2 reads SVGEGT. V was cut by 8 bases and J by 4 bases, with 14 bases left in between. The CDR3 loop reads CASLPRTSTGELFF. CDR3 DNA: TGTGCCAGCCTTCCCAGGACATCCACCGGGGAGCTGTTTTTT.

The J gene is TRBJ2-6, the V gene TRBV11-1; the match to TRBD1 covers 7 bases. This CDR3 comprises 19 residues. In germline, CDR1 is SGHAT, CDR2 FQDESV (reference sequence). The J segment lost 1 base and the V segment lost 3 bases, leaving 12 bases of the junction unmatched. Written as DNA, the CDR3 is TGTGCCAGCAGCTTTTGGAGACAGGGATCCGCTTCTGGGGCCAACGTCCTGACTTTC. This gives the protein CASSFWRQGSASGANVLTF.

This chain's CDR3 is CASSASGRRGTGELFF. CDR3 DNA: TGTGCCAGCAGCGCCTCGGGACGAAGAGGCACCGGGGAGCTGTTTTTT. The genes are TRBV11-2 and TRBJ2-2; possibly TRBD1 or TRBD2 for D (5 bases each). There are 16 residues in the CDR3. Germline V lookup: CDR1 SGHAT, CDR2 FQNNGV. Trimming shortened V by 5 bases and J by 4 bases, and 17 bases separated the two germline ends.

V and J are TRBV7-9 and TRBJ1-4; 8 bases map to TRBD1. The CDR3 is made up of 14 amino acids. V trimming: 3 bases; J trimming: 6 bases; junction bases outside the gene matches: 3. Germline V CDR1 and CDR2: SEHNR, FQNEAQ (reference sequence). The CDR3 region is CASSFVTGDEKLFF. The CDR3 DNA follows: TGTGCCAGCAGCTTCGTGACAGGGGATGAAAAACTGTTTTTT. The entire variable domain, with the rest obtained from reference TRBV7-9 and TRBJ1-4, is as follows: DTGVSQNPRHKITKRGQNVTFRCDPISEHNRLYWYRQTLGQGPEFLTYFQNEAQLEKSRLLSDRFSAERPKGSFSTLEIQRTEQGDSAMYLCASSFVTGDEKLFFGSGTQLSVL.

In this sample, this clonotype turned up many times. The V gene is TRBV30, the J gene TRBJ2-3; D is undetermined. Between the trimmed V and J ends, which lost 4 bases and 1 base, there was a span of 9 bases. The germline V gene has CDR1 GTSNPN and CDR2 SVGIG (reference sequence). The CDR3 contains 13 residues. This CDR3 is CAWTFGRTDTQYF. The DNA of the CDR3 is TGTGCCTGGACGTTCGGGCGCACAGATACGCAGTATTTT.

The chain is built from TRBV6-4 and TRBJ2-3, with TRBD2 as a possible D gene (5 bases). Deletions cut 4 bases from V and 5 bases from J, with 10 bases between. The V gene's germline CDR1 is MRHNA and CDR2 SNTAGT. This CDR3 region has 13 residues. CDR3 bases: TGTGCCAGCAGTGTCGGGATGGGAGATACGCAGTATTTT. It encodes CASSVGMGDTQYF.

This clonotype was seen once. V gene TRBV6-6 combines with J gene TRBJ2-7, with unresolved D. The J call is doubtful: the DNA matches TRBJ2-5 better. Germline assignment: CDR1 MNHNY and CDR2 SVGAGI (reference sequence). This CDR3 region has 15 residues. The CDR3 spells CASSYAFTSEETQYF. The CDR3 region has the DNA TGTGCCAGCAGTTACGCTTTCACAAGTGAAGAGACCCAGTACTTC.

The chain couples TRBV7-9 to TRBJ2-3, with 13 bases fitting TRBD2. Trimming cost V 5 bases and J 2 bases; bases outside gene matches: 4. Germline V CDR1 and CDR2: SEHNR, FQNEAQ (reference sequence). The CDR3 has 16 amino acids. CDR3 sequence (DNA): TGTGCCAGCAGCCAACTAGCGGGGGGGCTCACAGATACGCAGTATTTT. It encodes CASSQLAGGLTDTQYF.

The J gene is TRBJ2-4, the V gene TRBV18, with D perhaps matching TRBD2 (5 bases). The DNA end is a closer match to TRBJ2-5, so the J assignment may be wrong. This CDR3 is 15 amino acids long. Germline CDR1 KGHSH, CDR2 LQKENI. The CDR3 here is CASSPTTGGPETQYF. The CDR3 DNA reads TGTGCCAGCTCACCCACCACCGGAGGCCCAGAGACCCAGTACTTC.

The chain carries TRBV6-2 or TRBV6-3 and TRBJ2-7; D is possibly TRBD2 (5 bases). CDR3 size: 13 residues. V lost 5 bases, J lost 4 bases, and 12 bases lay in between. CDR1 MNHEY and CDR2 SVGEGT come from the germline V gene. The CDR3 coding sequence is TGTGCCAGCAGTGACACTAGTCAGTACGAGCAGTACTTC. Protein sequence: CASSDTSQYEQYF.

The CDR3 spells CASSSTGNMDTIYF. In nucleotides, the CDR3 is TGCGCCAGCAGCTCGACAGGGAATATGGACACCATATATTTT. The chain couples TRBV5-1 to TRBJ1-3, with 7 positions matching TRBD1. CDR3 size: 14 residues. Losses at the gene ends were 3 bases for V and 8 bases for J; bases not matched to a gene: 8. Germline V lookup: CDR1 SGHRS, CDR2 YFSETQ.

The sample holds a few counts of this clonotype. The chain joins TRBV7-2 to TRBJ2-5; D remains ambiguous. CDR3 length: 14 residues. V was shortened by 3 bases and J by 3 bases, with 11 bases between the two germline ends. Germline values: CDR1 SGHTA, CDR2 FQGNSA. In DNA form, the CDR3 reads TGTGCCAGCAGCTTTCAAGGGTTAGAAGAGACCCAGTACTTC. It codes for CASSFQGLEETQYF. Full variable domain (missing parts from reference TRBV7-2 and TRBJ2-5): GAGVSQSPSNKVTEKGKDVELRCDPISGHTALYWYRQSLGQGLEFLIYFQGNSAPDKSGLPSDRFSAERTGGSVSTLTIQRTQQEDSAVYLCASSFQGLEETQYFGPGTRLLVL.

The chain links TRBV10-3 to TRBJ1-5; D might be TRBD1 (5 bases). The CDR3 sequence is 14 residues long. With 4 bases removed from V and 2 bases from J, the gap between germline ends came to 9 bases. CDR1 and CDR2 from the germline V gene are ENHRY and SYGVKD. CDR3 in DNA: TGTGCCATCAGTGCCAGGGTTGGCAATCAGCCCCAGCATTTT. Its protein product is CAISARVGNQPQHF.

The V gene is TRBV7-8, the J gene TRBJ2-3; D not resolved. V gave up 7 bases and J gave up 2 bases, with 10 bases separating them. CDR1 SGHVS and CDR2 FQNEAQ come from the germline V gene. The CDR3 covers 13 residues. In DNA form, the CDR3 reads TGTGCCAGCATGGGTAGCCTCACAGATACGCAGTATTTT. Translated, it gives CASMGSLTDTQYF.

The rearrangement joins TRBV7-6 to TRBJ2-5; the D gene could be TRBD1 or TRBD2 (7 bases each). CDR1 and CDR2 from the germline V gene are SGHVS and FNYEAQ. Trimming shortened V by 4 bases and J by 5 bases, and 17 bases separated the two germline ends. The CDR3 length is 15 residues. The CDR3 DNA reads TGTGCCAGCAGCTCCTACCCAGGGGGAGGGGAGACCCAGTACTTC. The encoded protein is CASSSYPGGGETQYF. Combining the CDR3 with reference TRBV7-6 and TRBJ2-5 gives the whole variable domain GAGVSQSPRYKVTKRGQDVALRCDPISGHVSLYWYRQALGQGPEFLTYFNYEAQQDKSGLPNDRFSAERPEGSISTLTIQRTEQRDSAMYRCASSSYPGGGETQYFGPGTRLLVL.

This clonotype has more than one count but fewer than ten. The chain is built from TRBV5-1 and TRBJ2-1, with 12 bases lining up with TRBD1. TRBJ2-7 matches the DNA end more closely, so the J call is doubtful. This CDR3 has 16 amino acids. Germline CDR1 SGHRS, CDR2 YFSETQ. CDR3 sequence: CASSFGTGGSYNEQYF. The CDR3 nucleotides read TGCGCCAGCAGCTTTGGGACAGGGGGCTCCTACAATGAGCAGTACTTC.

The chain combines TRBV29-1 with TRBJ2-3, with 12 bases lining up with TRBD2. Per germline, CDR1 SQVTM and CDR2 ANQGSEA. Unmatched junction bases numbered 4, after V lost 6 bases and J lost 3 bases. The CDR3 runs to 14 residues. CDR3 region: CSVRTSGMTDTQYF. In DNA form, the CDR3 reads TGCAGCGTCCGGACTAGCGGGATGACAGATACGCAGTATTTT.

In this sample, this clonotype turned up many times. V usage is TRBV28 and J usage is TRBJ2-5; either TRBD1 or TRBD2 may fit D (5 bases each). This CDR3 contains 14 residues. Trimming took off 5 bases at V and 7 bases at J, with 17 bases between the two ends. CDR1 and CDR2 (germline): MDHEN, SYDVKM. The CDR3 is CASSPRDGRRTQYF. CDR3 bases: TGTGCCAGCAGTCCTAGGGACGGGCGACGGACCCAGTACTTC.

This clonotype was counted at least ten times. V gene TRBV2 combines with J gene TRBJ1-2; TRBD1 might be the D (5 bases). This CDR3 is 13 amino acids long. Trimming took 1 base from V and 8 from J, leaving 11 bases between them. The V gene's germline CDR1 is SNHLY and CDR2 FYNNEI. CDR3 bases: TGTGCCAGCAGTGAAGAGCAGGGCGGAGGCTACACCTTC. Its protein product is CASSEEQGGGYTF.

The rearrangement uses TRBV4-2 and TRBJ2-1; 10 nucleotides align to TRBD2. J gave up 7 bases and V 3 bases, and 18 bases lay outside the gene matches. This CDR3 contains 19 residues. Germline CDR1 is LGHNA and CDR2 is YNFKEQ. This CDR3 reads CASSHLIAGGGSGRNEQFF. The CDR3, as DNA: TGTGCCAGCAGCCACCTAATAGCGGGGGGAGGGTCGGGTCGGAATGAGCAGTTCTTC.

V is TRBV5-5 and J is TRBJ1-6; the D is unclear. Trimming took off 4 bases at V and 7 bases at J, with 15 bases between the two ends. This CDR3 comprises 15 residues. Germline CDR1 reads SGHKS; CDR2 reads YYEKEE (reference sequence). The CDR3 DNA reads TGTGCCAGCAGCGTGGCGGGCAGCTCCAATTCACCCCTCCACTTT. Protein sequence: CASSVAGSSNSPLHF.

This clonotype was seen a handful of times. J is TRBJ1-1 and V is TRBV20-1; 7 bases are a match to TRBD1. The V and J ends lost 6 bases and 1 base, in that order; junction bases with no gene match: 5. CDR3 length: 13 residues. CDR1 DFQATT and CDR2 SNEGSKA come from the germline V gene (reference sequence). CDR3 coding DNA: TGCAGTGCCCAGGGGGTCCCGAACACTGAAGCTTTCTTT. Amino acid sequence: CSAQGVPNTEAFF.

The table lists this clonotype with a few counts. A much bigger clone sits one base away, suggesting this may be a read error. This CDR3 is CASSVLGTAETQYF. Here the CDR3 DNA reads TGTGCCAGCAGTGTACTCGGGACAGCCGAGACCCAGTACTTC. The chain combines TRBV12-3 or TRBV12-4 with TRBJ2-5; 7 nucleotides line up with TRBD1. V was clipped by 5 bases and J by 5 bases; unmatched bases: 8. The CDR3 covers 14 residues.

About this clonotype itself: A read error may be the cause here, since a much bigger clone is one base away. V gene TRBV3-1 combines with J gene TRBJ2-1; D assignment may be TRBD1 or TRBD2 (5 bases each). The CDR3 has 12 amino acids. Per germline, CDR1 LGHDT and CDR2 YNNKEL (reference sequence). The CDR3 nucleotides are TGTGTCAGCAGACTGGGACACAATGAGCAGTTCTTC. Translating gives CVSRLGHNEQFF.